Presented here are 31 T cell receptor beta chains from one specimen sequenced in a study of T cells in localized non-small cell lung cancer. Profiled with immunoSEQ multiplex PCR; TCRdb holds only in-frame clones, not every one. The sample has some 25,000 clones, more than 90% seen once. Sequenced here: peripheral blood, sampled before any cancer treatment. The receptors come from a man aged 35-75 years with stage III squamous cell lung carcinoma.

The chain uses TRBV18 and TRBJ2-1; 11 nucleotides agree with TRBD2. The CDR3 spans 21 residues. V lost 2 bases, J lost 0 bases, and 15 bases stayed unmatched. Per the germline V gene, CDR1 is KGHSH and CDR2 is LQKENI. CDR3 sequence (DNA): TGTGCCAGCTCACCAGGCAGAGCTAGCGGGGGGCCTTCGAGCTCCTACAATGAGCAGTTCTTC. It specifies CASSPGRASGGPSSSYNEQFF.

This sequence joins TRBV7-2 and TRBJ1-2; D is undetermined. V was shortened by 3 bases and J by 2 bases, with 7 bases between the two germline ends. This CDR3 is 13 amino acids long. Germline V gene lookup returns CDR1 SGHTA and CDR2 FQGNSA. CDR3 DNA sequence: TGTGCCAGCAGCTTGGGCCAGAACTATGGCTACACCTTC. This codes for CASSLGQNYGYTF.

This chain joins TRBV5-1 and TRBJ2-7; maybe TRBD1 (5 bases). V was cut by 0 bases and J by 6 bases, with 13 bases left in between. CDR3 length: 14 amino acids. Germline CDR1 and CDR2: SGHRS and YFSETQ. CDR3 nucleotides: TGCGCCAGCAGCTTGGAGATGCCCCAGGGCGAGCAGTACTTC. Its translation is CASSLEMPQGEQYF. Variable domain in full (rest from reference TRBV5-1 and TRBJ2-7): KAGVTQTPRYLIKTRGQQVTLSCSPISGHRSVSWYQQTPGQGLQFLFEYFSETQRNKGNFPGRFSGRQFSNSRSEMNVSTLELGDSALYLCASSLEMPQGEQYFGPGTRLTVT.

This chain uses TRBV19 with TRBJ2-3; 10 bases line up with TRBD1. The germline CDR1 and CDR2 sequences are LNHDA and SQIVND (reference sequence). The CDR3 contains 16 residues. The trim removed 2 bases at V and 6 bases at J, leaving 8 bases unmatched. The CDR3 sequence is CASSITRTGGGDTQYF. As DNA, the CDR3 is TGTGCCAGTAGTATAACTCGGACAGGGGGTGGCGATACGCAGTATTTT.

The chain uses TRBV6-5 and TRBJ2-1; 11 bases fit TRBD1. V lost 1 base, J lost 7 bases, and 3 bases stayed unmatched. The CDR3 is 15 amino acids. Germline V CDR1 and CDR2: MNHEY, SVGAGI. This CDR3 reads CASSYFGTGGNEQFF. The DNA of the CDR3 is TGTGCCAGCAGTTACTTTGGGACAGGGGGAAATGAGCAGTTCTTC.

This chain connects TRBV6-5 to TRBJ1-2; D perhaps matches TRBD1 (5 bases). Germline CDR1 is MNHEY and CDR2 is SVGAGI. CDR3 size: 14 residues. Trimming left V 5 bases short and J 4 bases short, with 14 bases between. CDR3 coding DNA: TGTGCCAGCAGTCCTCAGACAGACGGCTATGGCTACACCTTC. It translates to CASSPQTDGYGYTF.

The genes are TRBV5-4 and TRBJ1-5; 7 bases agree with TRBD1. The length of the CDR3 is 13 residues. Germline CDR1 is SGHNT and CDR2 is YYREEE (reference sequence). Trimming at V came to 4 bases and at J to 5 bases, leaving 3 bases not matched to a gene. The CDR3 DNA is TGTGCCAGCAGCACAGGACAGGATCAGCCCCAGCATTTT. The encoded protein is CASSTGQDQPQHF.

The CDR3 reads CASSPPGFYEQYF. The CDR3 region has the DNA TGTGCCAGCAGCCCCCCCGGGTTCTACGAGCAGTACTTC. The chain uses TRBV5-5 and TRBJ2-7; D is unresolved. The CDR3 sequence is 13 residues long. CDR1 and CDR2 from the germline V gene are SGHKS and YYEKEE (reference sequence). Trimming removed 4 bases at V and 3 bases at J, with 11 bases between.

The V call is TRBV9, the J call TRBJ1-5; 9 nucleotides align to TRBD1. Per the germline V gene, CDR1 is SGDLS and CDR2 is YYNGEE. This CDR3 is built from 14 residues. V trimming: 3 bases; J trimming: 7 bases; junction bases outside the gene matches: 5. CDR3 bases: TGTGCCAGCAGCGAGGGGACAGGGTACCAGCCCCAGCATTTT. It encodes CASSEGTGYQPQHF.

This chain links TRBV19 with TRBJ2-3; the D gene is possibly TRBD2 (6 bases). The CDR3 totals 12 residues. V gave up 1 base and J gave up 8 bases, with 7 bases separating them. The germline V gene has CDR1 LNHDA and CDR2 SQIVND (reference sequence). DNA for the CDR3: TGTGCCAGTAGTATAGTCGGGGGTACGCAGTATTTT. Its protein is CASSIVGGTQYF.

The rearrangement joins TRBV27 to TRBJ1-2, with 8 bases lining up with TRBD1. V was clipped by 5 bases and J by 2 bases; unmatched bases: 7. Germline V gene sequence: CDR1 MNHEY, CDR2 SMNVEV (reference sequence). The CDR3 sequence is 15 residues long. CDR3 coding DNA: TGTGCCAGCAGTCCAAGGACAGGGAACAACTATGGCTACACCTTC. As protein: CASSPRTGNNYGYTF.

This clone is a singleton in its sample. The chain is built from TRBV29-1 and TRBJ2-7; tentatively, D is TRBD1 or TRBD2 (6 bases each). This CDR3 has 14 amino acids. Per germline, CDR1 SQVTM and CDR2 ANQGSEA. The V end was cut by 7 bases, the J end by 0 bases, with 16 bases between. Written as DNA, the CDR3 is TGCAGCGCTCAACACCGGGGGCCCTCCTACGAGCAGTACTTC. Its protein product is CSAQHRGPSYEQYF.

The V and J genes are TRBV6-5 and TRBJ2-7, with 8 bases identical to TRBD2. This CDR3 has 12 residues. V was clipped by 2 bases and J by 9 bases; unmatched bases: 3. The germline gives CDR1 MNHEY, CDR2 SVGAGI. The DNA for the CDR3 is TGTGCCAGCAGTTACGCGGGGGGCGGGCAGTACTTC. Translation: CASSYAGGGQYF.

This sequence joins TRBV27 and TRBJ1-5; the match to TRBD1 covers 8 bases. V dropped 1 base and J dropped 6; count of bases not matched to a gene: 5. The CDR3 loop spans 15 amino acids. CDR1 MNHEY and CDR2 SMNVEV come from the germline V gene (reference sequence). This CDR3 is CASSLFGQGGQPQHF. The CDR3 DNA is TGTGCCAGCAGTTTATTCGGACAGGGTGGTCAGCCCCAGCATTTT.

The chain couples TRBV7-8 to TRBJ2-3; 10 bases line up with TRBD2. Per germline, CDR1 SGHVS and CDR2 FQNEAQ. The trim removed 4 bases at V and 8 bases at J, leaving 9 bases unmatched. This CDR3 has 15 amino acids. The CDR3 DNA follows: TGTGCCAGCAGCTCTTCTAGCGGGGGACACGGTACGCAGTATTTT. This codes for CASSSSSGGHGTQYF. Full variable domain (rest looked up from reference TRBV7-8 and TRBJ2-3): GAGVSQSPRYKVAKRGQDVALRCDPISGHVSLFWYQQALGQGPEFLTYFQNEAQLDKSGLPSDRFFAERPEGSVSTLKIQRTQQEDSAVYLCASSSSSGGHGTQYFGPGTRLTVL.

V gene TRBV6-6 combines with J gene TRBJ1-5; TRBD1 aligns across 7 bases. CDR3 length: 15 amino acids. Trimming cost V 5 bases and J 3 bases; bases outside gene matches: 7. In germline, CDR1 is MNHNY, CDR2 SVGAGI (reference sequence). The CDR3 region is CASSSRQGLNQPQHF. The CDR3 DNA reads as TGTGCCAGCAGTAGCCGACAGGGACTCAATCAGCCCCAGCATTTT.

The V call is TRBV5-1, the J call TRBJ2-5; the D gene is possibly TRBD2 (6 bases). The CDR3 has 14 amino acids. Germline CDR1 reads SGHRS; CDR2 reads YFSETQ. V lost 0 bases, J lost 5 bases, and 11 bases lay in between. The CDR3 DNA is TGCGCCAGCAGCTTGGAGGAAGCGGGCGAGACCCAGTACTTC. The encoded protein is CASSLEEAGETQYF.

The CDR3 loop reads CASRGQEGTVGEQYF. For the CDR3, the DNA is TGCGCCAGCAGAGGACAGGAGGGCACGGTGGGAGAGCAGTACTTC. The chain has TRBV5-1 and TRBJ2-7; TRBD1 might be the D (7 bases). Trimming removed 5 bases from V and 7 bases from J, with 22 bases in between. Germline V gene data show CDR1 as SGHRS and CDR2 as YFSETQ. CDR3 size: 15 residues.

The chain uses TRBV21-1 and TRBJ1-2. TRBV21-1 is described as a pseudogene. The CDR3 length is 15 residues. The CDR3 protein is CASSSKWEGDSGYTF. The CDR3 DNA reads TGTGCCAGCAGCAGCAAGTGGGAGGGAGATTCTGGCTACACCTTC.

CDR3: CASSQDRNQPQHF. The CDR3, as DNA: TGTGCCAGCTCCCAGGACAGGAATCAGCCCCAGCATTTT. This chain joins TRBV18 and TRBJ1-5; 7 bases are shared with TRBD1. This CDR3 contains 13 residues. The germline CDR1 and CDR2 sequences are KGHSH and LQKENI. Unmatched junction bases numbered 3, after V lost 6 bases and J lost 4 bases.

CDR3 in amino acids: CASSLFSGANSPLHF. CDR3 nucleotides: TGTGCCAGCAGCTTATTTTCAGGGGCTAATTCACCCCTCCACTTT. The V and J genes are TRBV11-1 and TRBJ1-6; TRBD1 might be the D (6 bases). V dropped 2 bases and J dropped 6 bases, with 11 bases sitting between them. Germline CDR1 reads SGHAT; CDR2 reads FQDESV (reference sequence). The CDR3 extends over 15 amino acids.

The V call is TRBV4-1, the J call TRBJ1-2, with TRBD1 matching 7 bases. Germline V gene data show CDR1 as MGHRA and CDR2 as YSYEKL. With 1 base clipped from V and 2 bases from J, the junction kept 1 base outside the gene matches. The CDR3 has 14 residues. CDR3 bases: TGCGCCAGCAGCCAAGGGGACAGAAACTATGGCTACACCTTC. Its protein is CASSQGDRNYGYTF.

The gene calls are TRBV25-1 and TRBJ2-2; no definite D call. CDR3 length: 17 residues. Trimming shortened V by 5 bases and J by 0 bases, and 16 bases separated the two germline ends. Germline CDR1 MGHDK, CDR2 SYGVNS. The CDR3 nucleotides are TGTGCCAGCAGTCAAACGTCCGGGTCATCGAACACCGGGGAGCTGTTTTTT. Encoded protein: CASSQTSGSSNTGELFF.

The rearrangement links TRBV6-4 to TRBJ1-1; D not resolved. This CDR3 has 13 amino acids. V dropped 5 bases and J dropped 0 bases, with 7 bases sitting between them. Germline CDR1 and CDR2: MRHNA and SNTAGT. The CDR3 region has the DNA TGTGCCAGCAGTACGCACATGAACACTGAAGCTTTCTTT. It yields the protein CASSTHMNTEAFF.

The table lists this clone with a few counts. V gene TRBV15 combines with J gene TRBJ2-7; TRBD2 matches at 7 bases. Germline CDR1 is LNHNV and CDR2 is YYDKDF (reference sequence). V dropped 8 bases and J dropped 0; count of bases not matched to a gene: 16. This CDR3 contains 17 residues. CDR3 amino acids: CATSRRRGDQSSYEQYF. CDR3 DNA: TGTGCCACCTCGCGACGCCGGGGGGACCAGAGCTCCTACGAGCAGTACTTC.

The genes are TRBV5-1 and TRBJ2-2; D could derive from TRBD1 or TRBD2 (7 bases each). The CDR3 runs to 16 residues. CDR1 and CDR2 (germline): SGHRS, YFSETQ. V gave up 5 bases and J gave up 3 bases, with 17 bases separating them. The CDR3 protein is CASSQGGRSHTGELFF. CDR3 sequence (DNA): TGCGCCAGCAGTCAGGGGGGGAGAAGTCACACCGGGGAGCTGTTTTTT.

This chain connects TRBV9 to TRBJ2-5, with D possibly being TRBD2 (5 bases). Trimming pared 2 bases from V and 5 bases from J, leaving 13 bases between. The length of the CDR3 is 14 residues. Germline V gene sequence: CDR1 SGDLS, CDR2 YYNGEE. This CDR3 is CASSVTRFGETQYF. CDR3 in DNA: TGTGCCAGCAGCGTTACTAGATTTGGGGAGACCCAGTACTTC.

The rearrangement links TRBV10-3 to TRBJ1-2, with D unresolved. With 0 bases removed from V and 0 bases from J, the gap between germline ends came to 11 bases. The germline gives CDR1 ENHRY, CDR2 SYGVKD. The length of the CDR3 is 16 residues. The CDR3 DNA sequence: TGTGCCATCAGTGAGTCGGGCAGGACTTCTAACTATGGCTACACCTTC. This encodes CAISESGRTSNYGYTF.

The chain carries TRBV28 and TRBJ2-3, with 12 bases matching TRBD2. With 5 bases clipped from V and 1 base from J, the junction kept 4 bases outside the gene matches. This CDR3 spans 16 amino acids. Germline CDR1 MDHEN, CDR2 SYDVKM. CDR3 in amino acids: CASSPRLAGGTDTQYF. CDR3 sequence (DNA): TGTGCCAGCAGTCCCCGACTAGCGGGGGGCACAGATACGCAGTATTTT.

The chain uses TRBV12-5 and TRBJ2-3, with a tentative D call TRBD1 (7 bases). Germline CDR1 reads LGHNT; CDR2 reads FRNRAP. V was cut by 0 bases and J by 0 bases, with 22 bases left in between. This CDR3 comprises 20 residues. The CDR3 here is CASGLVQGTPSGVSTDTQYF. CDR3 coding DNA: TGTGCTAGTGGTTTGGTACAGGGGACTCCATCCGGGGTGAGCACAGATACGCAGTATTTT.

V is TRBV20-1 and J is TRBJ1-1, with D possibly being TRBD1 (6 bases). CDR1 and CDR2 from the germline V gene are DFQATT and SNEGSKA (reference sequence). The CDR3 is 10 amino acids. In DNA, the CDR3 is TGCAGGGAGGGGGGGACTGAAGCTTTCTTT. It is translated as CREGGTEAFF.